The present T cell receptor beta chain was sequenced within a study of T cell responses to AZD1222 COVID-19 vaccine. General study results and limits: Spike-specific TCR breadth and depth grew following two AZD1222 doses. The donor group comprised mostly white British people and more females; the analysis possibly underestimated clonal diversity. Nearly half of spike-specific TCRs reportedly go after variant regions that carry no mutations. Spike-spanning, vaccine-associated CD4 TCRs were dominant at 160-218 and 743-854.

On this clone: Its target is not known.

Produced via immunoSEQ multiplex PCR; TCRdb's table is partial and in-frame only. The data show about 120,000 clones, with about 94% seen just once and about 3% held by the top ten. V shed 2 bases and J shed 0 bases, with 11 bases lying between them. Germline lookup yields CDR1 SGHDT and CDR2 YYEEEE. The CDR3 spans 15 residues. This rearrangement joins TRBV5-6 to TRBJ1-2; D ambiguous. This TCR was recovered from an adult who received the AZD1222 COVID-19 vaccine. Sequenced material: peripheral blood, taken 28 days after the second AZD1222 dose. CDR3 sequence (DNA): TGTGCCAGCAGCTTTGTTACGAAGGCTAACTATGGCTACACCTTC. This encodes CASSFVTKANYGYTF.